The T cell receptor (beta chain) under discussion was sequenced for a study of shared clonotypes between healthy human individuals (TCRdb year 2020). Notes on the research overall: A couple of women and a few men aged 18 to 49 years were included in the cohort. To estimate repertoire size and how much clonotype sharing occurs between individuals, the study deeply sequenced the blood TCR repertoires of about 5 healthy adults. Different laboratories and diverse techniques were used to prepare libraries and sequence TCR repertoires, to increase sequencing depth and limit assay-specific biases. For each donor, CD4 naive and CD4 memory were each run on three plates, CD8 naive on two plates, and CD8 memory on one plate. Per donor, leukapheresis produced somewhere between about 0.8 and 9 billion PBMCs.

Donors were healthy HIV-negative adults with no recently reported acute infections or vaccinations. Every donor was a Caucasian adult living in Nashville, Tennessee, USA. CD4+ T cells were enriched by magnetic negative selection, after which naive cells were positively selected on CD45RA and the negative fraction was taken as the memory subset. Blood was obtained by leukapheresis, after which PBMCs were separated by Ficoll-Histopaque density gradient centrifugation and cryopreserved in liquid nitrogen vapor phase. Analytical flow cytometry was used to check the purity and quantity of each magnetically sorted T cell population. Each sorted fraction had its genomic DNA isolated and then quantified by UV absorbance on a Nanodrop 2000c. Points the paper makes about the study in general: The genetic and exposure-history diversity represented was limited by the small number of donors. Sampling was restricted to blood, and TCR repertoires in tissues likely differ from the TCR repertoires found in blood. Incomplete sequencing was indicated by rarefaction of sorted-subset datasets, despite the large sequencing depth. Naive subsets generally had larger estimated clonotype richness than memory subsets did. Based on pairwise subsampling, the degree of clonotype sharing among donors was expected to be affected by sequencing depth. Higher generation probabilities were observed for clonotypes shared by all four sorted-subset donors than for non-shared clonotypes. Across four donors, around 5.4% of naive CD4, 3% to 3.5% of naive CD8, approximately 2.5% of memory CD4, and roughly 0.41% of memory CD8 clonotypes were shared.

TCR CDR3 regions were amplified from genomic DNA by multiplex PCR using the deep immunoSEQ assay. Extracted genomic DNA from each cell subset was distributed evenly across all wells of several immunoSEQ 96-well plates, and each plate was treated as a replicate. For sorted subsets, each replicate PCR was loaded with around 220 ng genomic DNA, equivalent to 25,000 to 35,000 T cell genomes. The purified libraries were quantified using a Qubit 3.0 fluorometer, sized with a Bioanalyzer 2100, and then quantified again using the KAPA Library Quantification kit. Each immunoSEQ 96-well plate was sequenced on its own single-read 150-cycle Illumina NextSeq 550 flow cell. As for the original processing: Because the immunoSEQ output held only junctional sequences and lacked quality scores, the filtering could not match the filtering applied to full-length reads. Sequences were annotated with PyIR, a Python wrapper for IgBLAST v1.9, and V/J genes and CDR3 were assigned using IMGT germline references. Reads were filtered out if the reads had weak V/J assignments (E-value above 1e-6), no CDR3, stop codons, out-of-frame junctions, or ambiguous translated residues. V3J clonotypes were defined as sequences sharing an identical inferred V gene, J gene, and CDR3 amino acid sequence. The percentage overlap between two repertoires was calculated by dividing the number of shared unique clonotypes by the size of the smaller repertoire. Richness of each repertoire was evaluated using RTK rarefaction, the Chao1 estimator, and Recon v2.1 estimates of unobserved clonotypes. Generation probabilities were computed with OLGA for all TCRbeta clonotypes obtained by the gDNA method from four donors. TCRdb mirrors the immuneACCESS table, restricted to in-frame sequences. Some clones are absent from its copies; in checked studies, under half trace to an unresolved V gene, and the reason for the others is unknown. Clone size and V and J calls were adopted from that table, with D and trimming inferred from the DNA. This sample comprises over 2 million clones, around 90% of them detected only once. Clones ranked in the top ten supply around 0.4% of the sample.

As for this clone: Its antigen has not been determined. No per-base quality is available; no much larger clone lies one base away.

The clonotype comes from a man aged 18-30 years in good health. Some clones in this sample may be carry-over from other donors' samples. Specimen: naive CD4+ T cells from PBMCs. Interpreted using the paper, the cell subset or site label stands for: CD45RA+ positively selected.

The CDR3: CASRFQGYYGYTF. The bases read TGTGCCAGCAGGTTTCAGGGATACTATGGCTACACCTTC. This receptor chain uses TRBV28 and TRBJ1-2; the best D guess is TRBD1, with 5 bases matching. Spanning cysteine to phenylalanine, the CDR3 consists of 13 amino acids. This entry keeps only the CDR3 DNA: 39 bases, framed from base 1. V loses 6 bases of germline sequence and J loses 3 bases, and the interval between the two ends is 11 bases. The germline V gene sets CDR1 to MDHEN and CDR2 to SYDVKM.